These 21 T cell receptor beta chains were all obtained from the same sample, sequenced in a study of CD8 T cells in Susac syndrome. After extraction with the RNeasy kit, about 0.45 to 1 ug of the RNA was reverse transcribed using random hexamers. TCRdb re-called the immunoSEQ multiplex PCR reads with MiXCR, one entry per CDR3 protein. Counted here are around 230,000 distinct CDR3 sequences, about 95% occurring once; the ten biggest clones make up less than 0.11%. The sample was CD4+ T cells from PBMCs. Receptors were obtained from a human donor with Susac syndrome.

This chain joins TRBV5-1 and TRBJ1-4, with D perhaps matching TRBD1 (6 bases). Germline V gives CDR1 SGHRS, CDR2 YFSETQ. V shed 1 base and J shed 6 bases, with 10 bases lying between them. CDR3 length: 14 amino acids. The CDR3 loop reads CASSLRGADEKLFF. In DNA form, the CDR3 reads TGCGCCAGCAGCTTGAGGGGGGCCGATGAAAAACTGTTTTTT.

This clonotype was found once. The chain combines TRBV29-1 with TRBJ2-7; unclear D gene. Trimming stripped 7 bases from V and 4 bases from J, with 23 bases between. Germline V CDR1 and CDR2: SQVTM, ANQGSEA. There are 15 residues in the CDR3. CDR3 protein: CSADVWGLPSYEQYF. CDR3 in DNA: TGCAGCGCTGACGTTTGGGGTTTGCCTTCATACGAGCAGTACTTC.

This rearrangement joins TRBV28 to TRBJ2-4; the D gene could be TRBD1 or TRBD2 (5 bases each). V lost 3 bases and J 11 bases, leaving 11 bases between the germline ends. The length of the CDR3 is 12 residues. Germline V gene lookup returns CDR1 MDHEN and CDR2 SYDVKM. The CDR3 loop is CASSFEGFVQYF. The CDR3 coding sequence is TGTGCCAGCAGTTTCGAGGGGTTCGTTCAGTACTTC.

The V and J genes are TRBV3-1 and TRBJ1-2, with a possible D match to TRBD1 (6 bases). CDR3 length equals 14 residues. Germline values: CDR1 LGHDT, CDR2 YNNKEL (reference sequence). V was shortened by 4 bases and J by 4 bases, with 13 bases between the two germline ends. The DNA for the CDR3 is TGTGCCAGCAGCCCCACGGGGGCTGGCTATGGCTACACCTTC. Amino acids: CASSPTGAGYGYTF.

V usage is TRBV19 and J usage is TRBJ2-2; 7 bases match TRBD1. CDR1 LNHDA and CDR2 SQIVND come from the germline V gene (reference sequence). The CDR3 is 14 residues long. Trimming took 4 bases from V and 6 from J; bases not matched to a gene: 5. The CDR3 sequence: CASSTYRGSGELFF. The DNA of the CDR3 is TGTGCCAGTAGTACGTACAGGGGATCCGGGGAGCTGTTTTTT.

The rearrangement links TRBV12-3 or TRBV12-4 to TRBJ2-3, with TRBD1 matching over 10 bases. Trimming cost V 5 bases and J 2 bases; bases outside gene matches: 7. The length of the CDR3 is 16 residues. In DNA, the CDR3 is TGTGCCAGCAGTCTCGACAGGGGGCGATACACAGATACGCAGTATTTT. Translation gives CASSLDRGRYTDTQYF.

The V call is TRBV5-1, the J call TRBJ2-1, with 13 bases aligning to TRBD2. This CDR3 region has 14 residues. Germline lookup yields CDR1 SGHRS and CDR2 YFSETQ. V lost 4 bases to trimming and J lost 8 bases; unmatched junction nucleotides: 3. For the CDR3, the DNA is TGCGCCAGCAGCCCACTAGCGGGAGGGGATGAGCAGTTCTTC. It codes for CASSPLAGGDEQFF.

The chain couples TRBV4-1 to TRBJ2-1; 8 nucleotides agree with TRBD2. CDR3 size: 20 residues. J was trimmed by 1 base and V by 1 base; bases with no gene match: 15. Per germline, CDR1 MGHRA and CDR2 YSYEKL. The CDR3 reads CASSQADAPPSGSSYNEQFF. CDR3 nucleotides: TGCGCCAGCAGCCAAGCAGACGCTCCTCCAAGCGGGAGTTCCTACAATGAGCAGTTCTTC.

V is TRBV7-9 and J is TRBJ2-2; D is uncertain. The V gene's germline CDR1 is SEHNR and CDR2 FQNEAQ (reference sequence). V was shortened by 5 bases and J by 6 bases, with 10 bases between the two germline ends. The CDR3 sequence is 13 residues long. CDR3 residues: CASSPQTAGELFF. The CDR3 DNA follows: TGTGCCAGCAGCCCCCAAACCGCCGGGGAGCTGTTTTTT.

The V and J genes are TRBV30 and TRBJ1-5; possible D gene TRBD1, 5 bases. Germline values: CDR1 GTSNPN, CDR2 SVGIG (reference sequence). CDR3 length: 13 amino acids. V was clipped by 6 bases and J by 4 bases, with 13 bases between them. CDR3 sequence reads: CACTGGGNQPQHF. The CDR3, as DNA: TGTGCCTGCACCGGGGGGGGAAATCAGCCCCAGCATTTT.

The V gene is TRBV18, the J gene TRBJ1-1, with 8 bases that match TRBD1. After removal of 3 bases from V and 7 bases from J, the junction contained 7 bases not matched to a gene. Germline V gene lookup returns CDR1 KGHSH and CDR2 LQKENI. The CDR3 spans 14 residues. The CDR3 here is CASSPDRAMIEAFF. The DNA of the CDR3 is TGTGCCAGCTCACCGGACAGGGCGATGATTGAAGCTTTCTTT.

The sample holds a few counts of this clonotype. Here the CDR3 DNA reads TGTGCCAGCAGCTTCTCCTACGAGCAGTACTTC. This gives the protein CASSFSYEQYF. The chain links TRBV7-9 to TRBJ2-7; unclear D gene. This CDR3 is 11 amino acids long. The germline V and J ends were trimmed by 3 bases and 0 bases, with 0 bases remaining between them. The germline CDR1 and CDR2 sequences are SEHNR and FQNEAQ (reference sequence).

V usage is TRBV28 and J usage is TRBJ1-2; D perhaps matches TRBD1 (5 bases). The CDR3 has 14 amino acids. V was trimmed by 2 bases and J by 6 bases, leaving 13 bases between them. CDR1 MDHEN and CDR2 SYDVKM come from the germline V gene. CDR3 in amino acids: CASSLPGRLHGYTF. CDR3 DNA: TGTGCCAGCAGTTTACCGGGGCGGCTCCATGGCTACACCTTC.

The chain links TRBV27 to TRBJ1-2, with 8 bases aligning to TRBD1. The CDR3 length is 14 residues. CDR1 and CDR2 (germline): MNHEY, SMNVEV (reference sequence). Trimming cost V 10 bases and J 4 bases; bases outside gene matches: 11. The CDR3 coding sequence is TGTGCCACCGCTCAGGGGGCGAGAATCTATGGCTACACCTTC. It translates to CATAQGARIYGYTF.

This chain joins TRBV7-3 and TRBJ2-1; 9 bases are shared with TRBD2. The CDR3 has 20 residues. J gave up 0 bases and V 1 base, and 13 bases lay outside the gene matches. The V gene's germline CDR1 is SGHTA and CDR2 FQGTGA. The CDR3 DNA is TGTGCCAGCAGCTTAAGGCCGACTAGCGGACTATCGAGCTCCTACAATGAGCAGTTCTTC. Translation: CASSLRPTSGLSSSYNEQFF. The full variable domain, rest sourced from reference TRBV7-3 and TRBJ2-1, is GAGVSQTPSNKVTEKGKYVELRCDPISGHTALYWYRQSLGQGPEFLIYFQGTGAADDSGLPNDRFFAVRPEGSVSTLKIQRTERGDSAVYLCASSLRPTSGLSSSYNEQFFGPGTRLTVL.

The chain has TRBV2 and TRBJ2-1; perhaps D is TRBD1 or TRBD2 (6 bases each). The CDR3 is made up of 16 amino acids. Germline CDR1 reads SNHLY; CDR2 reads FYNNEI. Trimming took 7 bases from V and 1 from J, leaving 17 bases between them. The CDR3 reads CASTVGGGRSYNEQFF. The DNA for the CDR3 is TGTGCCAGCACCGTTGGAGGGGGAAGGTCCTACAATGAGCAGTTCTTC.

The V call is TRBV29-1, the J call TRBJ2-7, with D unclear. Germline V gene lookup returns CDR1 SQVTM and CDR2 ANQGSEA. The CDR3 is made up of 15 amino acids. Trimming left V 0 bases short and J 2 bases short, with 14 bases between. The CDR3 loop reads CSVEDLQDWPYEQYF. The CDR3, as DNA: TGCAGCGTTGAAGATCTTCAGGATTGGCCCTACGAGCAGTACTTC.

J is TRBJ2-7 and V is TRBV15; weak D call: TRBD1 (6 bases). In germline, CDR1 is LNHNV, CDR2 YYDKDF (reference sequence). V gave up 1 base and J gave up 0 bases, with 13 bases separating them. This CDR3 is built from 16 residues. The CDR3 DNA reads TGTGCCACCAGCAGAGGGACAGCACTTCTCTCCTACGAGCAGTACTTC. Its translation: CATSRGTALLSYEQYF.

The chain combines TRBV20-1 with TRBJ1-2, with TRBD1 identical over 9 bases. V was clipped by 5 bases and J by 4 bases; unmatched bases: 8. There are 14 residues in the CDR3. Germline lookup yields CDR1 DFQATT and CDR2 SNEGSKA (reference sequence). In nucleotides, the CDR3 is TGCAGTGCTGCTCGGGACAGGGAAATCTATGGCTACACCTTC. Protein: CSAARDREIYGYTF.

Notes on this clonotype: The junction and the germline gene differ at one end; a read error may be behind it. The chain couples TRBV14 to TRBJ2-1; 11 bases match TRBD2. CDR1 and CDR2 (germline): SGHDN, FVKESK. The CDR3 totals 15 residues. The CDR3 DNA reads TGTGCCAGCACCCAACTAGCGGGAGTACAGAATGAGCAGTTCTTC. Translation gives CASTQLAGVQNEQFF.

The rearrangement links TRBV19 to TRBJ2-7; 8 bases align to TRBD1. Per germline, CDR1 LNHDA and CDR2 SQIVND (reference sequence). Trimming at V came to 5 bases and at J to 7 bases, leaving 7 bases not matched to a gene. The CDR3 runs to 13 residues. In DNA, the CDR3 is TGTGCCAGTAGTCAGGACAGGGTGAGGGAGCAGTACTTC. Translating it yields CASSQDRVREQYF.